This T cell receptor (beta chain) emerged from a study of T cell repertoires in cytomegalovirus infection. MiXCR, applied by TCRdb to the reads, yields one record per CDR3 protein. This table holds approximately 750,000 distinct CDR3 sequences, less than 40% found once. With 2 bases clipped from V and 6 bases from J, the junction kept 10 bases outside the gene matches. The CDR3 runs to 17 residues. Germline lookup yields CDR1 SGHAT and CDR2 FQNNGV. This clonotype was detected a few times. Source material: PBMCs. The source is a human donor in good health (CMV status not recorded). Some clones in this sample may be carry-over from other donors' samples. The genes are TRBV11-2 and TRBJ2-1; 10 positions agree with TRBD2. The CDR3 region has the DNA TGTGCCAGCAGCTTACGGATCTCTAGCGGGAGTTTCAATGAGCAGTTCTTC. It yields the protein CASSLRISSGSFNEQFF.